The rows below give T cell receptor beta chains drawn from one sample of a study of T cells after yellow fever vaccination. TCRdb independently ran MiXCR on the 5' RACE reads; one entry per CDR3 protein. The sample consists of around 550,000 distinct CDR3 sequences, over 15% of them appearing once. The sequenced sample was PBMCs, obtained 15 days after the yellow fever booster vaccination. Receptor source: a man aged 25-40 years who received the YFV17D yellow fever vaccine. Each CDR3 is given with its conserved first and last residue.

J	V	length	CDR3
TRBJ2-1	TRBV27	13	CATSGGFYNEQFF
TRBJ2-5	TRBV18	18	CASSLGRGLAGFQETQYF
TRBJ2-7	TRBV12-3/TRBV12-4	14	CASHLAGGKGEQYF
TRBJ2-5	TRBV7-7	13	CASSLLIQETQYF
TRBJ2-1	TRBV5-5	17	CASSLEVGPPEMVEQFF
TRBJ2-1	TRBV20-1	13	CSASRGADNEQFF
TRBJ2-1	TRBV4-3	17	CASSQDGQAGSYNEQFF
TRBJ1-2	TRBV6-1	13	CASSPTGIYGYTF
TRBJ2-1	TRBV5-4	17	CASSIGGLAGVYNEQFF
TRBJ2-3	TRBV12-3/TRBV12-4	14	CASSLTTERGTQYF
TRBJ2-5	TRBV29-1	14	CSVEAGTIQETQYF
TRBJ2-3	TRBV20-1	18	CSARDGSATQHDTDTQYF
TRBJ2-3	TRBV20-1	16	CSAKTGTSGSTDTQYF
TRBJ2-5	TRBV19	13	CASSTDGTRTQYF
TRBJ2-2	TRBV4-3	15	CASSAKREGGEELFF
TRBJ2-5	TRBV15	14	CATSRYQRQETQYF
TRBJ2-7	TRBV29-1	13	CSAEDRGPYEQYF
TRBJ1-1	TRBV5-1	15	CASSLRGHQNTEAFF
TRBJ2-2	TRBV5-4	16	CASSGTRGPQGGELFF
TRBJ2-5	TRBV7-9	16	CASSLISGRSQETQYF
TRBJ2-7	TRBV20-1	13	CSAHGTSGYEQYF
TRBJ2-1	TRBV7-2	11	CASSLVGEQFF
TRBJ2-4	TRBV6-2/TRBV6-3	17	CASSYSSLLLAKNIQYF
TRBJ2-3	TRBV4-3	15	CASSQRQLYTDTQYF
TRBJ2-1	TRBV5-4	15	CASSHSGRGDNEQFF
TRBJ2-1	TRBV18	17	CASSRGLLAGEYNEQFF
TRBJ1-5	TRBV29-1	13	CSVAIGVDQPQHF
TRBJ1-1	TRBV21-1	15	CASSGTGISNTEAFF